One sample yielded the 8 T cell receptor beta chains listed below, sequenced in a study of identical twins (dated by TCRdb to about 2016). The library was generated by 5' RACE. Sequenced using an Illumina HiSeq 2000. In-frame beta chains were kept once TCRdb had trimmed the public reads at Q25 with fastp and called clones with MiXCR. One record per CDR3 amino acid sequence lists the most common genes and DNA. The sample includes about 280,000 distinct CDR3 sequences, with under 9.5% observed a single time. The top ten clones comprise roughly 2% of the sample. This sample was also put to use in a study of yellow fever vaccine responses in identical twins.

The sample comprised memory (CD45RO+) T cells sorted from blood. The meaning of the sample's cell subset or site label: CD45RO+ enriched T cells. These receptors all stem from a woman in her late teens or twenties in good health.

This clonotype was detected ten times or more. The CDR3 sequence: CASSQDQVGNQPQHF. The CDR3 DNA follows: TGTGCCAGCAGCCAAGATCAAGTCGGCAATCAGCCCCAGCATTTT. The chain links TRBV3-1 to TRBJ1-5; D gene unclear. Trimming left V 0 bases short and J 2 bases short, with 8 bases between. The CDR3 totals 15 residues. In germline, CDR1 is LGHDT, CDR2 YNNKEL (reference sequence).

This clonotype occurred a few times. The chain links TRBV5-4 to TRBJ1-6; D ambiguous. Germline-derived CDR1 and CDR2 are SGHNT and YYREEE (reference sequence). CDR3 length: 14 residues. Trimming removed 0 bases at V and 10 bases at J, with 11 bases between. The CDR3 here is CASSLESLGSPLHF. As DNA, the CDR3 is TGTGCCAGCAGCTTGGAATCACTTGGATCACCCCTCCACTTT.

The rearrangement links TRBV6-1 to TRBJ2-5; a weak D match, TRBD1 (6 bases). CDR3 size: 15 residues. Per the germline V gene, CDR1 is MNHNS and CDR2 is SASEGT. The V end lost 4 bases, the J end lost 3 bases, and 15 bases lay between the germline ends. The chain's CDR3 is CASSAQQGLEETQYF. CDR3 coding DNA: TGTGCCAGCAGTGCGCAACAGGGATTGGAAGAGACCCAGTACTTC.

V and J are TRBV18 and TRBJ1-2; 7 nucleotides match TRBD1. V lost 5 bases to trimming and J lost 1 base; unmatched junction nucleotides: 13. CDR1 and CDR2 (germline): KGHSH, LQKENI. The CDR3 contains 17 residues. CDR3: CASSVTGNQLRNYGYTF. The DNA of the CDR3 is TGTGCCAGCTCAGTGACAGGGAATCAACTACGTAACTATGGCTACACCTTC.

This clonotype was seen at least ten times. The chain employs TRBV11-3 and TRBJ2-1, with TRBD2 matching 14 bases. The germline gives CDR1 SGHNT, CDR2 YENEEA. Trimming at V came to 5 bases and at J to 8 bases, leaving 5 bases not matched to a gene. CDR3 length equals 15 residues. The DNA for the CDR3 is TGTGCCAGCAGCGGTGGACTAGCGGGAGGACATGAGCAGTTCTTC. Protein product: CASSGGLAGGHEQFF.

Concerning this clonotype itself: At one end, the junction sequence differs from germline, possibly due to a read error. This chain joins TRBV7-8 and TRBJ2-7; TRBD1 is a possible D gene (6 bases). This CDR3 has 13 residues. Germline V lookup: CDR1 SGHVS, CDR2 FQNEAQ. CDR3 in amino acids: CASSANRDTRHVF. The CDR3 region has the DNA TGTGCCAGCAGCGCGAACCGGGACACACGACATGTCTTC.

The rearrangement uses TRBV5-1 and TRBJ2-1, with D maybe TRBD2 (6 bases). V gave up 0 bases and J gave up 5 bases, with 9 bases separating them. Germline V gene lookup returns CDR1 SGHRS and CDR2 YFSETQ. The CDR3 is 14 amino acids. The CDR3 loop is CASSLVGGDNEQFF. Written as DNA, the CDR3 is TGCGCCAGCAGCTTGGTTGGCGGGGACAATGAGCAGTTCTTC. Full variable domain (outside the CDR3, taken from reference TRBV5-1 and TRBJ2-1): KAGVTQTPRYLIKTRGQQVTLSCSPISGHRSVSWYQQTPGQGLQFLFEYFSETQRNKGNFPGRFSGRQFSNSRSEMNVSTLELGDSALYLCASSLVGGDNEQFFGPGTRLTVL.

The gene calls are TRBV15 and TRBJ2-7, with TRBD2 matching 7 bases. Looked up from germline, CDR1 is LNHNV and CDR2 is YYDKDF (reference sequence). The CDR3 totals 14 residues. With V trimmed by 2 bases and J by 4 bases, 5 bases remained unmatched. The CDR3 region is CATSRTTSRYEQYF. The DNA for the CDR3 is TGTGCCACCAGCAGAACGACTAGCAGATACGAGCAGTACTTC.